One and the same sample provided the 23 T cell receptor beta chains below, sequenced in a study of identical twins listed by TCRdb under 2016. Libraries were constructed by 5' RACE. Instrument used: Illumina HiSeq 2000. The raw public reads went through TCRdb reprocessing: fastp at Q25, MiXCR clone calling, in-frame beta chains kept. Each entry is one CDR3 protein sequence, shown with its most common DNA and genes. The sample yields some 500,000 distinct CDR3 sequences; approximately 15% were counted once. The ten largest clones take up more than 0.5% of the sample. The same data also went into a second study, on yellow fever vaccine responses in identical twins.

The sample consisted of CD4+ T cells sorted from blood. The origin of the receptors is a woman under 30 in good health.

This clonotype was picked up a small number of times. The V call is TRBV5-5, the J call TRBJ2-7; D might be TRBD1 (5 bases). The CDR3 spans 14 residues. The V end lost 1 base, the J end lost 6 bases, and 14 bases lay between the germline ends. Germline V gene lookup returns CDR1 SGHKS and CDR2 YYEKEE (reference sequence). The CDR3 reads CASSLSSRQSEQYF. CDR3 bases: TGTGCCAGCAGCTTGTCCTCTAGACAGTCCGAGCAGTACTTC.

The V and J genes are TRBV14 and TRBJ2-2; D remains unclear. Germline assignment: CDR1 SGHDN and CDR2 FVKESK. CDR3 size: 16 residues. Trimming removed 5 bases from V and 6 bases from J, with 19 bases in between. The CDR3 here is CASSMESDLSAGELFF. As DNA, the CDR3 is TGTGCCAGCAGCATGGAGTCAGACCTTTCGGCCGGGGAGCTGTTTTTT.

This rearrangement joins TRBV9 to TRBJ1-1; TRBD1 is a possible D gene (5 bases). The germline V gene has CDR1 SGDLS and CDR2 YYNGEE. This CDR3 is built from 12 residues. V lost 5 bases and J 7 bases, leaving 12 bases between the germline ends. CDR3 DNA: TGTGCCAGCAGTGTAACAGGAGGTGAAGCTTTCTTT. It is translated as CASSVTGGEAFF.

The rearrangement links TRBV20-1 to TRBJ2-1; D might be TRBD2 (7 bases). In germline, CDR1 is DFQATT, CDR2 SNEGSKA (reference sequence). CDR3 length: 15 residues. Trimming shortened V by 0 bases and J by 10 bases, and 19 bases separated the two germline ends. CDR3 DNA sequence: TGCAGTGCTAGAGAACGGACTAGGGGGTTGGGGGAGCAGTTCTTC. This sequence encodes CSARERTRGLGEQFF.

In this sample, this clonotype turned up many times. The chain carries TRBV6-1 and TRBJ2-1; 12 bases agree with TRBD2. The CDR3 runs 17 residues. Germline V lookup: CDR1 MNHNS, CDR2 SASEGT. Losses at the gene ends were 5 bases for V and 0 bases for J; bases not matched to a gene: 5. The CDR3 bases are TGTGCCAGCAGTAAATCTAGCGGGGGGGCCTCCTACAATGAGCAGTTCTTC. Its protein product is CASSKSSGGASYNEQFF.

The sample holds a few counts of this clonotype. The germline gene is not matched at one end of the junction; a read error may be the cause. J is TRBJ2-1 and V is TRBV7-3; 8 nucleotides agree with TRBD2. The CDR3 contains 15 residues. CDR1 and CDR2 (germline): SGHTA, FQGTGA. CDR3 nucleotides: TGTGTCAGCTCGGCGACTAGCGCGAACTACAATGAGCAGTTCTTC. Translated, it gives CVSSATSANYNEQFF.

The chain is built from TRBV12-3 or TRBV12-4 and TRBJ2-3; TRBD2 agrees at 8 bases. The V segment lost 5 bases and the J segment 2 bases; nucleotides outside the gene matches: 6. This CDR3 has 15 amino acids. The CDR3 loop reads CASSRLAGPTDTQYF. The CDR3 bases are TGTGCCAGCAGTCGTCTAGCGGGCCCCACAGATACGCAGTATTTT.

The chain combines TRBV9 with TRBJ2-5; TRBD2 aligns across 8 bases. CDR1 and CDR2 (germline): SGDLS, YYNGEE. This CDR3 contains 14 residues. Unmatched junction bases numbered 2, after V lost 3 bases and J lost 1 base. This CDR3 is CASSETSVQETQYF. The CDR3 bases are TGTGCCAGCAGCGAGACTAGCGTCCAAGAGACCCAGTACTTC.

There are a few counts of this clonotype. The chain links TRBV6-1 to TRBJ2-3, with D unclear. V dropped 5 bases and J dropped 0 bases, with 9 bases sitting between them. Germline assignment: CDR1 MNHNS and CDR2 SASEGT. The CDR3 is 14 residues long. The CDR3 here is CASSPTYSTDTQYF. In DNA form, the CDR3 reads TGTGCCAGCAGTCCGACATATAGCACAGATACGCAGTATTTT.

This clonotype has more than one count but fewer than ten. This rearrangement joins TRBV12-5 to TRBJ2-3; TRBD2 is a possible D gene (5 bases). The germline V gene has CDR1 LGHNT and CDR2 FRNRAP. There are 14 residues in the CDR3. Trimming took off 5 bases at V and 1 base at J, with 10 bases between the two ends. CDR3 amino acids: CASGPGLGTDTQYF. CDR3 DNA: TGTGCTAGTGGTCCTGGACTGGGCACAGATACGCAGTATTTT.

The chain links TRBV20-1 to TRBJ2-7, with 9 bases lining up with TRBD2. There are 13 residues in the CDR3. V was clipped by 6 bases and J by 2 bases; unmatched bases: 5. In germline, CDR1 is DFQATT, CDR2 SNEGSKA (reference sequence). CDR3 sequence: CSALTSGAYEQYF. In DNA form, the CDR3 reads TGCAGTGCCCTGACTAGCGGTGCCTACGAGCAGTACTTC.

The V and J genes are TRBV29-1 and TRBJ2-5; D might be TRBD1 or TRBD2, each matching 6 bases. Germline V CDR1 and CDR2: SQVTM, ANQGSEA. CDR3 size: 13 residues. V shed 3 bases and J shed 1 base, with 9 bases lying between them. The CDR3 DNA reads TGCAGCGTTGACTGGGGGGCCCAAGAGACCCAGTACTTC. Translated: CSVDWGAQETQYF.

This clonotype was observed a few times. V and J are TRBV6-1 and TRBJ2-7; no firm D call. CDR3 size: 13 residues. CDR1 and CDR2 (germline): MNHNS, SASEGT. Trimming took off 2 bases at V and 3 bases at J, with 8 bases between the two ends. Written as DNA, the CDR3 is TGTGCCAGCAGTGAAACCCCCGACTACGAGCAGTACTTC. Its translation is CASSETPDYEQYF.

The table lists this clonotype with a few counts. The chain employs TRBV7-9 and TRBJ2-5; D is possibly TRBD1 (6 bases). CDR1 and CDR2 from the germline V gene are SEHNR and FQNEAQ (reference sequence). Trimming shortened V by 4 bases and J by 1 base, and 10 bases separated the two germline ends. The CDR3 has 14 residues. This chain's CDR3 is CASSSWGLQETQYF. The CDR3 nucleotides are TGTGCCAGCAGCTCCTGGGGGCTCCAAGAGACCCAGTACTTC. Using reference TRBV7-9 and TRBJ2-5 for the parts outside the CDR3, the full variable domain is DTGVSQNPRHKITKRGQNVTFRCDPISEHNRLYWYRQTLGQGPEFLTYFQNEAQLEKSRLLSDRFSAERPKGSFSTLEIQRTEQGDSAMYLCASSSWGLQETQYFGPGTRLLVL.

Ten or more counts support this clonotype. This chain connects TRBV5-1 to TRBJ1-5; D perhaps matches TRBD1 (6 bases). This CDR3 spans 17 amino acids. The ends were cut back, 1 base at V and 0 bases at J, with 14 bases in the middle. Germline values: CDR1 SGHRS, CDR2 YFSETQ. CDR3 amino acids: CASSLTPTGYSNQPQHF. The CDR3 DNA reads as TGCGCCAGCAGCTTGACCCCGACAGGCTATAGCAATCAGCCCCAGCATTTT. Full variable domain (missing parts from reference TRBV5-1 and TRBJ1-5): KAGVTQTPRYLIKTRGQQVTLSCSPISGHRSVSWYQQTPGQGLQFLFEYFSETQRNKGNFPGRFSGRQFSNSRSEMNVSTLELGDSALYLCASSLTPTGYSNQPQHFGDGTRLSIL.

This chain connects TRBV7-2 to TRBJ2-2; D is uncertain. This CDR3 contains 15 residues. Germline V CDR1 and CDR2: SGHTA, FQGNSA. Trimming removed 1 base at V and 1 base at J, with 7 bases between. The CDR3 nucleotides are TGTGCCAGCAGCTTAGGTCCAGAGAACACCGGGGAGCTGTTTTTT. As protein: CASSLGPENTGELFF.

This clonotype was recorded at least ten times. CDR3 DNA sequence: TGTGCCAGCAGCTTACAGTCAGTCGGGCAGGGTCTCGGAAAACTGTTTTTT. Protein: CASSLQSVGQGLGKLFF. The chain is built from TRBV7-2 and TRBJ1-4, with D possibly TRBD1 on 5 matching bases. The CDR3 totals 17 residues. The V end was cut by 2 bases, the J end by 10 bases, with 23 bases between. CDR1 is SGHTA, CDR2 FQGNSA, per germline.

V usage is TRBV9 and J usage is TRBJ2-5; TRBD2 matches 13 bases. The CDR3 totals 16 residues. Per the germline V gene, CDR1 is SGDLS and CDR2 is YYNGEE. V was pared by 4 bases and J by 3 bases, with 6 bases of the junction left unmatched. The CDR3 nucleotides read TGTGCCAGCAGCCCAGGACTAGCGGGAGTTGAAGAGACCCAGTACTTC. Translation gives CASSPGLAGVEETQYF.

In this sample, this clonotype turned up many times. The chain employs TRBV7-2 and TRBJ2-2, with a possible D match to TRBD2 (5 bases). Germline CDR1 and CDR2: SGHTA and FQGNSA. V lost 7 bases and J 2 bases, leaving 11 bases between the germline ends. The length of the CDR3 is 14 residues. This chain's CDR3 is CASIPGTNTGELFF. As DNA, the CDR3 is TGTGCCAGCATACCGGGAACCAACACCGGGGAGCTGTTTTTT.

The J gene is TRBJ2-7, the V gene TRBV7-8; the D gene could be TRBD1 or TRBD2 (5 bases each). CDR1 SGHVS and CDR2 FQNEAQ come from the germline V gene. The CDR3 runs to 16 residues. The ends were cut back, 5 bases at V and 1 base at J, with 18 bases in the middle. CDR3 residues: CASSLNTGTASYEQYF. The CDR3 coding sequence is TGTGCCAGCAGCCTAAACACCGGGACCGCATCCTACGAGCAGTACTTC.

The genes are TRBV6-5 and TRBJ1-5; 8 nucleotides agree with TRBD1. Trimming removed 0 bases from V and 7 bases from J; junction bases left unmatched: 5. Germline loops: CDR1 MNHEY, CDR2 SVGAGI. CDR3 size: 15 residues. The CDR3 DNA reads as TGTGCCAGCAGTTACTCTGACAGGGGCGGACAGCCCCAGCATTTT. Protein sequence: CASSYSDRGGQPQHF.

The chain combines TRBV12-5 with TRBJ2-7, with 8 positions matching TRBD2. Germline lookup yields CDR1 LGHNT and CDR2 FRNRAP. With 6 bases clipped from V and 0 bases from J, the junction kept 16 bases outside the gene matches. The CDR3 is 18 residues long. The CDR3 coding sequence is TGTGCTAGTGGGGACGATCCGGGGGGTAGCGGGACCTCCTACGAGCAGTACTTC. Its translation: CASGDDPGGSGTSYEQYF.

This sequence joins TRBV10-2 and TRBJ2-3; TRBD2 aligns across 7 bases. Germline V gene lookup returns CDR1 WSHSY and CDR2 SAAADI. This CDR3 has 16 residues. V lost 4 bases and J lost 2; bases outside the gene matches: 9. CDR3 protein: CASSVWGRDFTDTQYF. As DNA, the CDR3 is TGCGCCAGCAGTGTGTGGGGGAGGGACTTCACAGATACGCAGTATTTT.